One sample yielded the 10 T cell receptor beta chains listed below, sequenced in a study of shared clonotypes between healthy human individuals. TCRdb's copy holds only in-frame clones and misses some; the assay was immunoSEQ multiplex PCR. The repertoire includes 560,000 or so clones, roughly 96% of them detected once, and 0.11% sits in the top ten. Naive-designated CD8 cells lacked CD45RO, were positively enriched for CCR7, and omitted terminally differentiated effector memory CD45RA+ cells. Sequenced input: naive CD8+ T cells sorted from blood. These TCRs come from a young woman in good health.

The V gene is TRBV28, the J gene TRBJ2-1, with a weak D call TRBD2 (6 bases). The V end lost 7 bases, the J end lost 5 bases, and 18 bases lay between the germline ends. The CDR3 contains 15 residues. CDR1 and CDR2 (germline): MDHEN, SYDVKM. CDR3 sequence: CASNGAGPTNNEQFF. CDR3 sequence (DNA): TGTGCCAGCAATGGGGCGGGACCTACAAACAATGAGCAGTTCTTC.

The V call is TRBV5-6, the J call TRBJ2-1; 11 bases match TRBD2. There are 17 residues in the CDR3. Germline trimming cut 5 bases from V and 4 bases from J; bases unmatched to any gene: 11. In germline, CDR1 is SGHDT, CDR2 YYEEEE. The CDR3 region has the DNA TGTGCCAGCAGTCCGGGACTAGCGGTAACTAGGTACAATGAGCAGTTCTTC. It codes for CASSPGLAVTRYNEQFF.

The chain has TRBV5-4 and TRBJ1-2, with unresolved D. Germline CDR1 reads SGHNT; CDR2 reads YYREEE (reference sequence). The CDR3 sequence is 15 residues long. V was trimmed by 1 base and J by 0 bases, leaving 10 bases between them. In DNA form, the CDR3 reads TGTGCCAGCAGCTTGCCAGAGCGTTCTAACTATGGCTACACCTTC. Its protein product is CASSLPERSNYGYTF.

The count of this clone is one. CDR3 bases: TGTGCCAGCAGCAAAGGAAGGGACAGGCCTAGCAATCAGCCCCAGCATTTT. Its protein product is CASSKGRDRPSNQPQHF. This chain connects TRBV21-1 to TRBJ1-5; whether TRBD1, the table's D call, matches the DNA was not checked. TRBV21-1 is a pseudogene segment. This CDR3 region has 17 residues.

V usage is TRBV28 and J usage is TRBJ2-7; maybe TRBD1 (6 bases). Germline values: CDR1 MDHEN, CDR2 SYDVKM. Trimming cost V 6 bases and J 7 bases, with 19 bases left between them. This CDR3 contains 14 residues. The CDR3 DNA reads TGTGCCAGCAGACTCCGACCTCAGGGGTGGGAGCAGTACTTC. This translates into CASRLRPQGWEQYF.

This sequence joins TRBV27 and TRBJ2-5; 11 bases are shared with TRBD2. The J call may be faulty, since TRBJ2-7 better matches the DNA end. The germline V gene encodes CDR1 MNHEY and CDR2 SMNVEV (reference sequence). This CDR3 has 14 residues. The CDR3 here is CASSSASGRYEQYF. DNA for the CDR3: TGTGCCAGCAGTTCGGCTAGCGGGAGGTACGAGCAGTACTTC.

The chain is built from TRBV9 and TRBJ1-4; D is undetermined. V was cut by 0 bases and J by 11 bases, with 14 bases left in between. CDR1 is SGDLS, CDR2 YYNGEE, per germline. The CDR3 loop spans 14 amino acids. The CDR3 nucleotides read TGTGCCAGCAGCGTAGATCGCTCAAGCGAGAAACTGTTTTTT. It encodes CASSVDRSSEKLFF.

The genes are TRBV2 and TRBJ2-5; TRBD1 aligns across 8 bases. Germline V gene lookup returns CDR1 SNHLY and CDR2 FYNNEI. There are 17 residues in the CDR3. V lost 2 bases, J lost 5 bases, and 13 bases stayed unmatched. CDR3 bases: TGTGCCAGCAGTGAACCCCTCCAGGGGGCCACCGGGGAGACCCAGTACTTC. Protein sequence: CASSEPLQGATGETQYF.

The rearrangement joins TRBV2 to TRBJ2-3; 13 positions agree with TRBD2. This CDR3 is built from 16 residues. Germline V CDR1 and CDR2: SNHLY, FYNNEI. Trimming at V came to 6 bases and at J to 5 bases, leaving 8 bases not matched to a gene. The CDR3 coding sequence is TGTGCCAGCAGGAGCGGACTAGCGGGAGATCTAGATACGCAGTATTTT. Translation: CASRSGLAGDLDTQYF.

V and J are TRBV2 and TRBJ2-2; 7 nucleotides align to TRBD2. The CDR3 extends over 16 amino acids. Unmatched junction bases numbered 14, after V lost 6 bases and J lost 7 bases. Germline CDR1 and CDR2: SNHLY and FYNNEI. Here the CDR3 DNA reads TGTGCCAGCAGAGAGGTTGAATGGGGAGGGAACGGGGAGCTGTTTTTT. Its translation: CASREVEWGGNGELFF.